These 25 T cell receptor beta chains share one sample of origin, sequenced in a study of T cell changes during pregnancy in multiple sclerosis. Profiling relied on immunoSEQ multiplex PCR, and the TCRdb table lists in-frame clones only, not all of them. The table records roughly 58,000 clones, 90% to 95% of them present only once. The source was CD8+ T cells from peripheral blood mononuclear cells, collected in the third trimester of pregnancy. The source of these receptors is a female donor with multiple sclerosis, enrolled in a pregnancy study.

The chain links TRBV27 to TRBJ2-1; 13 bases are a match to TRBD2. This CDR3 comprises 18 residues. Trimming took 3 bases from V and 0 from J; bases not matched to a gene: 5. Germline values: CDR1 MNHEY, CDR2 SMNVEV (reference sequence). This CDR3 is CASSFRGLAGRSYNEQFF. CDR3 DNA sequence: TGTGCCAGCAGTTTCCGGGGACTAGCGGGACGCTCCTACAATGAGCAGTTCTTC.

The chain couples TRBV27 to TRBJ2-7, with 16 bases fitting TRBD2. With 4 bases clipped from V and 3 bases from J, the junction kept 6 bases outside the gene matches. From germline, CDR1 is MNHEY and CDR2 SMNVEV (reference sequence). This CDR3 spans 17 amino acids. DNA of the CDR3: TGTGCCAGCAGTTCGGGACTAGCGGGAGGGAGCGTCTACGAGCAGTACTTC. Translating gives CASSSGLAGGSVYEQYF.

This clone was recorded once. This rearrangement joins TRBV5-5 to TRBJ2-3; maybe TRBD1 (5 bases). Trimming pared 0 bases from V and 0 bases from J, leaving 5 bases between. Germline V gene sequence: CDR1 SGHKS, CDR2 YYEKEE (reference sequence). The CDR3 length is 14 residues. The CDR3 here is CASSLGQSTDTQYF. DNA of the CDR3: TGTGCCAGCAGCTTGGGACAGAGCACAGATACGCAGTATTTT.

The CDR3 spells CASSLVQGLGPFF. The CDR3 bases are TGTGCCAGCAGCTTAGTCCAGGGCCTGGGGCCGTTCTTC. This chain joins TRBV7-2 and TRBJ2-1; tentative D call: TRBD1 (5 bases). Trimming left V 1 base short and J 15 bases short, with 16 bases between. The CDR3 runs 13 residues. From germline, CDR1 is SGHTA and CDR2 FQGNSA.

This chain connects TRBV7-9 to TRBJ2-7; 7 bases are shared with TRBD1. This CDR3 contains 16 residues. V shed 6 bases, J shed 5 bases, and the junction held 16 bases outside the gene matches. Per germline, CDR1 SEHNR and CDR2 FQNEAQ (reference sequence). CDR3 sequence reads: CASSDRVRSESNEQYF. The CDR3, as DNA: TGTGCCAGCAGTGACAGGGTAAGGTCGGAGAGCAACGAGCAGTACTTC.

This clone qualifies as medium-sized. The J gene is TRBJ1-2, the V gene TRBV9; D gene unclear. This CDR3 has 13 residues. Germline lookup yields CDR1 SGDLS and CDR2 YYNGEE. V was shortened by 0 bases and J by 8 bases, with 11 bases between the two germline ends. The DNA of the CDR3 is TGTGCCAGCAGCGTAGTGGAGGGTAAAGGCTACACCTTC. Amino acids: CASSVVEGKGYTF.

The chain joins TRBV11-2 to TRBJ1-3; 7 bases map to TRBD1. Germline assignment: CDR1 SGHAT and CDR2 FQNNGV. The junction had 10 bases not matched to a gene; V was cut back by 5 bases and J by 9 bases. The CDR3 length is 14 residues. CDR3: CASSKTGQRVTIYF. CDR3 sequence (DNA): TGTGCCAGCAGCAAAACGGGACAGAGGGTCACCATATATTTT.

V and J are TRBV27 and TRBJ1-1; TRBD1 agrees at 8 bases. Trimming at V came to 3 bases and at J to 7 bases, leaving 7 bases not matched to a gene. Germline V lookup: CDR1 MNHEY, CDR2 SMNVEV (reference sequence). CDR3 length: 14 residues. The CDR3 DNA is TGTGCCAGCAGTTTCCTGGACAGGGAATTTGAAGCTTTCTTT. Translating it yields CASSFLDREFEAFF.

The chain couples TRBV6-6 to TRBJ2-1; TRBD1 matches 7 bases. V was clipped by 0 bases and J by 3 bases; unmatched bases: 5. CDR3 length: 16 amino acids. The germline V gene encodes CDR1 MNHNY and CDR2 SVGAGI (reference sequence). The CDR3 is CASSYSVGQVYNEQFF. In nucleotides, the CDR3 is TGTGCCAGCAGTTACTCCGTAGGACAGGTCTACAATGAGCAGTTCTTC.

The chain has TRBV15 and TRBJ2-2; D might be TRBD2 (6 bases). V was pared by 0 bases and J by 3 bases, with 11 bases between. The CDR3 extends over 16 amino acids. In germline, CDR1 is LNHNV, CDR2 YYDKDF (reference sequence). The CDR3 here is CATSRDLREDTGELFF. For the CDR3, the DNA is TGTGCCACCAGCAGAGATCTTAGGGAGGACACCGGGGAGCTGTTTTTT.

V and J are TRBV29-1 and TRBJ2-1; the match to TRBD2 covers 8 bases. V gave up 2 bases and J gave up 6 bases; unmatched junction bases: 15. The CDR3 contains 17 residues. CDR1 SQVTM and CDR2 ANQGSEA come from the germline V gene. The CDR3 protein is CSVELPGGRSDSNEQFF. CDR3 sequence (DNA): TGCAGCGTTGAATTGCCGGGAGGGCGTTCGGACTCCAATGAGCAGTTCTTC.

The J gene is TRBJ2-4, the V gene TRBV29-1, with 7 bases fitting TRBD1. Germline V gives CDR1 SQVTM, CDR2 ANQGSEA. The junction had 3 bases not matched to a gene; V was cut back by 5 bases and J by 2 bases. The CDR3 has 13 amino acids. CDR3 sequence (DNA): TGCAGCGTTCAGACAGGGTCCAAAAACATTCAGTACTTC. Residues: CSVQTGSKNIQYF.

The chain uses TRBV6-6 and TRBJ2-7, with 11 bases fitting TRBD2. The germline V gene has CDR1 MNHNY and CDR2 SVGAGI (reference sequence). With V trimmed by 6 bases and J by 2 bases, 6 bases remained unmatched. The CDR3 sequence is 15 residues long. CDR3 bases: TGTGCCAGCAGGAAACTAGCGGGAGACACCTACGAGCAGTACTTC. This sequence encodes CASRKLAGDTYEQYF.

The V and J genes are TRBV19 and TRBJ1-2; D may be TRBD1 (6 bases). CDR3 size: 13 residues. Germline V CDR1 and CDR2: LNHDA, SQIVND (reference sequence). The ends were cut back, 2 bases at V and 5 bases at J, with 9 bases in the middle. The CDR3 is CASSIRGGYGYTF. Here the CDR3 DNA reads TGTGCCAGTAGTATAAGGGGGGGATATGGCTACACCTTC.

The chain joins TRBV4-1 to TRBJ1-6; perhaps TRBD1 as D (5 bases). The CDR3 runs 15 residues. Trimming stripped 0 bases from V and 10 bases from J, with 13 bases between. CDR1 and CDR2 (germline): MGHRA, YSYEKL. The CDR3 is CASSQDRWGGSPLHF. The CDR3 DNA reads TGCGCCAGCAGCCAAGATCGGTGGGGGGGATCACCCCTCCACTTT.

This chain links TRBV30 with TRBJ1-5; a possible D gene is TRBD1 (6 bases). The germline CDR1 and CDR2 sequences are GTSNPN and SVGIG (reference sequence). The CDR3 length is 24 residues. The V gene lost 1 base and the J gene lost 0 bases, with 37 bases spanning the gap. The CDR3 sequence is CAWSADQIRGPLCGYIYSNQPQHF. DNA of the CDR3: TGTGCCTGGAGTGCGGATCAGATCAGGGGTCCCCTTTGTGGGTATATATATAGCAATCAGCCCCAGCATTTT. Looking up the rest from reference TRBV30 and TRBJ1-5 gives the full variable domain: SQTIHQWPATLVQPVGSPLSLECTVEGTSNPNLYWYRQAAGRGLQLLFYSVGIGQISSEVPQNLSASRPQDRQFILSSKKLLLSDSGFYLCAWSADQIRGPLCGYIYSNQPQHFGDGTRLSIL.

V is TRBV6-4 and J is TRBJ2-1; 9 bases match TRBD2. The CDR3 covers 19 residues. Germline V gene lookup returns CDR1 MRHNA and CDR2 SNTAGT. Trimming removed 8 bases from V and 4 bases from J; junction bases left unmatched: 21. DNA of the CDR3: TGTGCCAGCCCGGACGGCCTAGCGGGGAGACACGCTGAATACAATGAGCAGTTCTTC. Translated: CASPDGLAGRHAEYNEQFF.

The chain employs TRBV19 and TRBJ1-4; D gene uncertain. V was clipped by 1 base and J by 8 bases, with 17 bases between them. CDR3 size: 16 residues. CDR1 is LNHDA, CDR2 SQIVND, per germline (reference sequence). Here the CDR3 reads CASSIAAWERKEKLFF. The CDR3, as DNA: TGTGCCAGTAGTATAGCGGCTTGGGAGAGGAAAGAAAAACTGTTTTTT. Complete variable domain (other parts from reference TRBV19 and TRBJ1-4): DGGITQSPKYLFRKEGQNVTLSCEQNLNHDAMYWYRQDPGQGLRLIYYSQIVNDFQKGDIAEGYSVSREKKESFPLTVTSAQKNPTAFYLCASSIAAWERKEKLFFGSGTQLSVL.

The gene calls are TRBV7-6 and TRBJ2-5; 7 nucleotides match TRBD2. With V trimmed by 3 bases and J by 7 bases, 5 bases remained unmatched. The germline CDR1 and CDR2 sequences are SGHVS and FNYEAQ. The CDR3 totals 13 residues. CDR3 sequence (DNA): TGTGCCAGCAGCTTCCGCGGGGGATGGACCCAGTACTTC. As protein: CASSFRGGWTQYF.

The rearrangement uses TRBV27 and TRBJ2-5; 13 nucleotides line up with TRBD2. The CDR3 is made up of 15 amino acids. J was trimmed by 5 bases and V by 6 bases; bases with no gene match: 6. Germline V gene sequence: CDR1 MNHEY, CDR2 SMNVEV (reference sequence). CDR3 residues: CASSLLAGGGETQYF. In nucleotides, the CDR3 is TGTGCCAGCAGCTTACTAGCGGGAGGGGGGGAGACCCAGTACTTC.

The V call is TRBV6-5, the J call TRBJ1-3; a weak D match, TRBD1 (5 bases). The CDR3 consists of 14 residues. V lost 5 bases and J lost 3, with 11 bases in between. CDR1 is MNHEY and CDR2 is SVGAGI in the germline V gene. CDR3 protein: CASSEQVLGNTIYF. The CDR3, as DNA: TGTGCCAGCAGTGAACAGGTCCTTGGAAACACCATATATTTT.

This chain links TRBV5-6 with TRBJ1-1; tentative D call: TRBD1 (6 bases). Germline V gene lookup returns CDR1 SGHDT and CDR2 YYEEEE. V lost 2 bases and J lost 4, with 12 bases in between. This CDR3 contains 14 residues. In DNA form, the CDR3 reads TGTGCCAGCAGCTTCGCCACAGGGCTCACTGAAGCTTTCTTT. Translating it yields CASSFATGLTEAFF.

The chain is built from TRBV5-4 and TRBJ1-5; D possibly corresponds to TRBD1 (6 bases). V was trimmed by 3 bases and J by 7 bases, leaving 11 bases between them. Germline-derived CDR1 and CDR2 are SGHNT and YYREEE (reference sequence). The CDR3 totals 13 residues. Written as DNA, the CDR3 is TGTGCCAGCAGCTGGGGGCAAGGGCAGCCCCAGCATTTT. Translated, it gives CASSWGQGQPQHF. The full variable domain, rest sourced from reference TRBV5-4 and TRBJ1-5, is ETGVTQSPTHLIKTRGQQVTLRCSSQSGHNTVSWYQQALGQGPQFIFQYYREEENGRGNFPPRFSGLQFPNYSSELNVNALELDDSALYLCASSWGQGQPQHFGDGTRLSIL.

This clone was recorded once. The CDR3 loop is CASSLGLAGMYEVEQYF. The CDR3 nucleotides read TGCGCCAGCAGTTTAGGACTAGCGGGGATGTATGAAGTCGAGCAGTACTTC. V is TRBV5-1 and J is TRBJ2-7; 12 bases map to TRBD2. This CDR3 contains 17 residues. Per germline, CDR1 SGHRS and CDR2 YFSETQ. Trimming took 5 bases from V and 6 from J; bases not matched to a gene: 15. The entire variable domain, with the rest obtained from reference TRBV5-1 and TRBJ2-7, is as follows: KAGVTQTPRYLIKTRGQQVTLSCSPISGHRSVSWYQQTPGQGLQFLFEYFSETQRNKGNFPGRFSGRQFSNSRSEMNVSTLELGDSALYLCASSLGLAGMYEVEQYFGPGTRLTVT.

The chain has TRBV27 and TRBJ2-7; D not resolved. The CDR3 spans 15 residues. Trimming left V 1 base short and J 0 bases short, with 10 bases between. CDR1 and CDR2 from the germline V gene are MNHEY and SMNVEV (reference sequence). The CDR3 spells CASSLFPGLSYEQYF. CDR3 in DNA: TGTGCCAGCAGTTTATTTCCCGGTCTCTCCTACGAGCAGTACTTC.